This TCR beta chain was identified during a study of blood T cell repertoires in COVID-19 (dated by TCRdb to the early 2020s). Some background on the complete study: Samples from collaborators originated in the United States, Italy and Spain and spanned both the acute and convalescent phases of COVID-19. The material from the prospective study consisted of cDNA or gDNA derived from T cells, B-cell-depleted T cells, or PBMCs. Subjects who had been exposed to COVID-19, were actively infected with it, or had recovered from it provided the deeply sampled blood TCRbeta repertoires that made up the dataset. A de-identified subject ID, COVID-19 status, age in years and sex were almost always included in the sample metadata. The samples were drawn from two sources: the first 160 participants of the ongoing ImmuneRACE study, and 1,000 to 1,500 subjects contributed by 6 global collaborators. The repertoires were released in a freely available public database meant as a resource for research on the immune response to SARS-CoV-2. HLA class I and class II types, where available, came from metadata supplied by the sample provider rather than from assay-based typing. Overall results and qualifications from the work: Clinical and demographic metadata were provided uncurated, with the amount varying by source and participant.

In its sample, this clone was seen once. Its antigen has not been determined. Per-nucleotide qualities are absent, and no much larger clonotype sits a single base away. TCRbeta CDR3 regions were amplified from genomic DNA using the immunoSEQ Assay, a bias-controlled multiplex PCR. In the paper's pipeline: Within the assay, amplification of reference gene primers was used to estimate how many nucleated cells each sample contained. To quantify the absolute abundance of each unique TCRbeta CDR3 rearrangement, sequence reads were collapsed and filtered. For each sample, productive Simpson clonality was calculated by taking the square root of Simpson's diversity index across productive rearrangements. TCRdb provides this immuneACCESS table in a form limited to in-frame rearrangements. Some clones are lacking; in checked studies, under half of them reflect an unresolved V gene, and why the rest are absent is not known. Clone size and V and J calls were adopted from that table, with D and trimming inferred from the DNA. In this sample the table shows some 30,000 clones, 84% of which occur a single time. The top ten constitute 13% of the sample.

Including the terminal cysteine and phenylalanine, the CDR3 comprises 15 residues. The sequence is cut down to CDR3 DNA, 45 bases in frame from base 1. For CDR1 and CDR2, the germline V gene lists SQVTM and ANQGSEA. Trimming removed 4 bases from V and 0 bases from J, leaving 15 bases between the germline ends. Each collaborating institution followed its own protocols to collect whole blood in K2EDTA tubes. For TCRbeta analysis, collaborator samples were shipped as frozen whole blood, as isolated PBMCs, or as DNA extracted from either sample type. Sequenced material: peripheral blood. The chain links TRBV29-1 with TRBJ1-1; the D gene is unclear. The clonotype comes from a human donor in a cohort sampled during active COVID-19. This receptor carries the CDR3 CSVVTADFMNTEAFF. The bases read TGCAGCGTTGTCACCGCAGACTTCATGAACACTGAAGCTTTCTTT.